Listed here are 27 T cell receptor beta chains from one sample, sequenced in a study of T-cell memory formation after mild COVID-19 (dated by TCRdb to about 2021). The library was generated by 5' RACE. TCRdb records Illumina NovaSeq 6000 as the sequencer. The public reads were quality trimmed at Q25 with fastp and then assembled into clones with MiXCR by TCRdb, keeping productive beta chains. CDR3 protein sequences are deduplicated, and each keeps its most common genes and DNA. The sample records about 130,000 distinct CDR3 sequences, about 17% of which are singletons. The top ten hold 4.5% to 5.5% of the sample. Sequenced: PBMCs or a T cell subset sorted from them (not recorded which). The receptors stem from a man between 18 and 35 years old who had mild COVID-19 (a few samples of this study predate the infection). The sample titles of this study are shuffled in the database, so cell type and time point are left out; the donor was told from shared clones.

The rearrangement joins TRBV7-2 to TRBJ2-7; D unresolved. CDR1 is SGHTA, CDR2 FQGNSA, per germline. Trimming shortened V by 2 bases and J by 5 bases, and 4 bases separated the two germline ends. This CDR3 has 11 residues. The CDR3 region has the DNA TGTGCCAGCAGCTTAACAAACGAGCAGTACTTC. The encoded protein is CASSLTNEQYF.

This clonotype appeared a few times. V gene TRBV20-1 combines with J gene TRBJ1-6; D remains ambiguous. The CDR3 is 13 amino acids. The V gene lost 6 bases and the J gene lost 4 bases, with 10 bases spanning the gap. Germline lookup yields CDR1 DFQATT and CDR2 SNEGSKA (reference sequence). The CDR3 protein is CSAEDGYNSPLHF. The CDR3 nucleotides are TGCAGTGCCGAGGACGGATATAATTCACCCCTCCACTTT.

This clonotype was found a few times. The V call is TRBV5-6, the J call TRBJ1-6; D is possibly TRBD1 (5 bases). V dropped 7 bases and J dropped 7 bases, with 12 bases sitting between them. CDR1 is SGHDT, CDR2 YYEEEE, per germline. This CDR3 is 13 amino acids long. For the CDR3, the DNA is TGTGCCAGCTCTCTCCCAGGGAATTCACCCCTCCACTTT. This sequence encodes CASSLPGNSPLHF. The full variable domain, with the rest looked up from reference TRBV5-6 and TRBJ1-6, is DAGVTQSPTHLIKTRGQQVTLRCSPKSGHDTVSWYQQALGQGPQFIFQYYEEEERQRGNFPDRFSGHQFPNYSSELNVNALLLGDSALYLCASSLPGNSPLHFGNGTRLTVT.

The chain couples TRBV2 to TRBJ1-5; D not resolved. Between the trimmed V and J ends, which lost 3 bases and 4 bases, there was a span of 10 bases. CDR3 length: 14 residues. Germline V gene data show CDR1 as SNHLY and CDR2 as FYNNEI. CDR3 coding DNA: TGTGCCAGCAGTGACGAGGGAGTTAATCAGCCCCAGCATTTT. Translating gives CASSDEGVNQPQHF.

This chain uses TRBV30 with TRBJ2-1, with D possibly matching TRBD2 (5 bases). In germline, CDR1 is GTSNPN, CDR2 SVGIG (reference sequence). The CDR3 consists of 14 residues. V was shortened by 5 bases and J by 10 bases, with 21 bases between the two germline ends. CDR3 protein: CAWSYEPLREEQFF. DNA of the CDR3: TGTGCCTGGTCTTATGAACCCCTTAGGGAGGAGCAGTTCTTC.

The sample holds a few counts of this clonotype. This CDR3 is CATSRDQLGTGDYEQYF. CDR3 in DNA: TGTGCCACCAGCAGAGATCAACTGGGTACAGGGGACTACGAGCAGTACTTC. The gene calls are TRBV15 and TRBJ2-7; 7 nucleotides agree with TRBD1. Germline V gives CDR1 LNHNV, CDR2 YYDKDF (reference sequence). This CDR3 is built from 17 residues. Trimming removed 0 bases from V and 3 bases from J; junction bases left unmatched: 11. Variable domain in full (rest from reference TRBV15 and TRBJ2-7): DAMVIQNPRYQVTQFGKPVTLSCSQTLNHNVMYWYQQKSSQAPKLLFHYYDKDFNNEADTPDNFQSRRPNTSFCFLDIRSPGLGDTAMYLCATSRDQLGTGDYEQYFGPGTRLTVT.

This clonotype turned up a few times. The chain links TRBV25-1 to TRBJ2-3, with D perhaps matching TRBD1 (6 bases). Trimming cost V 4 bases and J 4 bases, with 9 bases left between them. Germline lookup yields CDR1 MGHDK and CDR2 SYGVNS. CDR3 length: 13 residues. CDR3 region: CASSGRGADTQYF. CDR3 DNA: TGTGCCAGCAGTGGCAGGGGTGCAGATACGCAGTATTTT.

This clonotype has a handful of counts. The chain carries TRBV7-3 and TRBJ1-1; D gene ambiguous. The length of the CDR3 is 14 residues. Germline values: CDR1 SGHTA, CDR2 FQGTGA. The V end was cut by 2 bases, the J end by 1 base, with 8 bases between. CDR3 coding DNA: TGTGCCAGCAGCTTATCCTCAGAGAACACTGAAGCTTTCTTT. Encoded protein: CASSLSSENTEAFF.

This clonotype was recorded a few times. CDR3 region: CSVEGDSNQPQHF. For the CDR3, the DNA is TGCAGCGTTGAGGGAGATAGCAATCAGCCCCAGCATTTT. The chain recombines TRBV29-1 with TRBJ1-5, with D unresolved. V shed 3 bases and J shed 0 bases, with 6 bases lying between them. Germline CDR1 is SQVTM and CDR2 is ANQGSEA. The CDR3 sequence is 13 residues long. Drawing the rest from reference TRBV29-1 and TRBJ1-5, the complete variable domain is SAVISQKPSRDICQRGTSLTIQCQVDSQVTMMFWYRQQPGQSLTLIATANQGSEATYESGFVIDKFPISRPNLTFSTLTVSNMSPEDSSIYLCSVEGDSNQPQHFGDGTRLSIL.

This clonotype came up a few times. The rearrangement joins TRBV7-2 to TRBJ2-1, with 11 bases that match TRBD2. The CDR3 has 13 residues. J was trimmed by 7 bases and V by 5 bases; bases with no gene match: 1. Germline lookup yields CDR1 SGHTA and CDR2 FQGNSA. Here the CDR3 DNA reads TGTGCCAGCAGCCGGACTAGCGGGAATGAGCAGTTCTTC. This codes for CASSRTSGNEQFF.

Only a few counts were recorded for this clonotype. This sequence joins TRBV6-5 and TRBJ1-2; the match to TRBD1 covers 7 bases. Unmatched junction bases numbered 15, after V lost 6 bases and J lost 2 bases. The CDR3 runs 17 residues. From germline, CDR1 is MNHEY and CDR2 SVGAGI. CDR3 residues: CASSREGQLPSNYGYTF. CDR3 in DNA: TGTGCCAGCAGCCGAGAGGGACAGCTCCCGTCCAACTATGGCTACACCTTC.

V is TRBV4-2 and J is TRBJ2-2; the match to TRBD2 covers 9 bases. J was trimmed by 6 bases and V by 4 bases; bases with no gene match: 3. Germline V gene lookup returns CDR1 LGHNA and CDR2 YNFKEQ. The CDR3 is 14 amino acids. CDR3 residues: CASSRGGEAGELFF. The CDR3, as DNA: TGTGCCAGCAGCCGCGGGGGGGAGGCCGGGGAGCTGTTTTTT.

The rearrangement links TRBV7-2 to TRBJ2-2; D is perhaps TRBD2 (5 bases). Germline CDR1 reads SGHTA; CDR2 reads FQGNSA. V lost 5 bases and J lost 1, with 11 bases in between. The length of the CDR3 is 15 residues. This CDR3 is CASSPGVGNTGELFF. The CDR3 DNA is TGTGCCAGCAGCCCCGGGGTGGGGAACACCGGGGAGCTGTTTTTT. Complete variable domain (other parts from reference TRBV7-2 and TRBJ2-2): GAGVSQSPSNKVTEKGKDVELRCDPISGHTALYWYRQSLGQGLEFLIYFQGNSAPDKSGLPSDRFSAERTGGSVSTLTIQRTQQEDSAVYLCASSPGVGNTGELFFGEGSRLTVL.

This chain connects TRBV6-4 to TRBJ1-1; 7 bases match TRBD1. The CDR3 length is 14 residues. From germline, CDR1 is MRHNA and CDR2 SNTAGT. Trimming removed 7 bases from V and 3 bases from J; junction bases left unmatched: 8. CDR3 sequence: CASKGGGRYTEAFF. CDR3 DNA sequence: TGTGCCAGCAAAGGGGGCGGAAGATACACTGAAGCTTTCTTT.

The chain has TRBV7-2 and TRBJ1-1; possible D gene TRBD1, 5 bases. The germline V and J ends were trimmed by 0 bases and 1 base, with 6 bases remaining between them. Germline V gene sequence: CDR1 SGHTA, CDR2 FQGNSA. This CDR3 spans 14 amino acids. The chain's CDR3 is CASSLARENTEAFF. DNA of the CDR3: TGTGCCAGCAGCTTAGCCAGGGAGAACACTGAAGCTTTCTTT.

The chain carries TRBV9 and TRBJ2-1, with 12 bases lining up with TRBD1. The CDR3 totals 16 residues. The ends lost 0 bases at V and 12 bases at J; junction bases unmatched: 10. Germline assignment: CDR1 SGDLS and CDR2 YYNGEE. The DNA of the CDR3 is TGTGCCAGCAGCGTAGCGGCCGGGACAGGGGGCGCCGGGCAGTTCTTC. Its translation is CASSVAAGTGGAGQFF. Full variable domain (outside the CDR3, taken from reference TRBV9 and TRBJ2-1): DSGVTQTPKHLITATGQRVTLRCSPRSGDLSVYWYQQSLDQGLQFLIQYYNGEERAKGNILERFSAQQFPDLHSELNLSSLELGDSALYFCASSVAAGTGGAGQFFGPGTRLTVL.

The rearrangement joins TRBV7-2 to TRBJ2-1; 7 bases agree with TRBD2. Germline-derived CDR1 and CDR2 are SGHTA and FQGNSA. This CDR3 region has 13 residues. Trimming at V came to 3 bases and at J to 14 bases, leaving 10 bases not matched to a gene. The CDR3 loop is CASSFAQERGKFF. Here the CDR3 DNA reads TGTGCCAGCAGCTTTGCCCAGGAGCGGGGAAAGTTCTTC.

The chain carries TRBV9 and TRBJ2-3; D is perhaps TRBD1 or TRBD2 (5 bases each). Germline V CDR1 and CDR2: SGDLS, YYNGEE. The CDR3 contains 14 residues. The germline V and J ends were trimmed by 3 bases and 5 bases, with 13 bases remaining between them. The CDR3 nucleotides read TGTGCCAGCAGCGAGGGGCCAGAGGGAGATACGCAGTATTTT. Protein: CASSEGPEGDTQYF.

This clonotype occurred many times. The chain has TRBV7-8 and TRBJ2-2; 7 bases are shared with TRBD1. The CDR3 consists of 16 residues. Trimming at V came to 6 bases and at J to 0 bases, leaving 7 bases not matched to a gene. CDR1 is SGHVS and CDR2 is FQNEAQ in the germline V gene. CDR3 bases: TGTGCCAGCAGTTCGATCGGGACAGCGAACACCGGGGAGCTGTTTTTT. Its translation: CASSSIGTANTGELFF.

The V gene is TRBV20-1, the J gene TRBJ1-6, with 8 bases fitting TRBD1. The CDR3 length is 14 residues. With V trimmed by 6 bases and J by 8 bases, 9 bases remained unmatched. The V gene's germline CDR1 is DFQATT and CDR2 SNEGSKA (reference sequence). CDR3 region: CSAKRDRTDSPLHF. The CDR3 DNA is TGCAGTGCCAAAAGGGACAGGACGGATTCACCCCTCCACTTT.

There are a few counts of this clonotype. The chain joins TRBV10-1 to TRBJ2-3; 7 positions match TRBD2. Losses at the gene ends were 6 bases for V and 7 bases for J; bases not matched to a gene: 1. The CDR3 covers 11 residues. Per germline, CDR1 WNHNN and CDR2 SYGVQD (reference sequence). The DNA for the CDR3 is TGCGCCAGCAGGGGACTAAATACGCAGTATTTT. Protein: CASRGLNTQYF.

For the CDR3, the DNA is TGTGCCAGTAGTCCGGACAGGGGTATCGGCAATCAGCCCCAGCATTTT. Protein: CASSPDRGIGNQPQHF. The chain is built from TRBV19 and TRBJ1-5; 9 bases are shared with TRBD1. This CDR3 is built from 16 residues. CDR1 is LNHDA, CDR2 SQIVND, per germline (reference sequence). V lost 5 bases, J lost 2 bases, and 7 bases stayed unmatched. The entire variable domain, with the rest obtained from reference TRBV19 and TRBJ1-5, is as follows: DGGITQSPKYLFRKEGQNVTLSCEQNLNHDAMYWYRQDPGQGLRLIYYSQIVNDFQKGDIAEGYSVSREKKESFPLTVTSAQKNPTAFYLCASSPDRGIGNQPQHFGDGTRLSIL.

The CDR3 sequence: CASSQDGRAREETQYF. DNA for the CDR3: TGCGCCAGCAGCCAAGATGGCAGGGCCCGAGAAGAGACCCAGTACTTC. The genes are TRBV4-1 and TRBJ2-5, with D perhaps TRBD1 (5 bases). The germline V gene has CDR1 MGHRA and CDR2 YSYEKL. The CDR3 covers 16 residues. V was pared by 0 bases and J by 3 bases, with 14 bases between.

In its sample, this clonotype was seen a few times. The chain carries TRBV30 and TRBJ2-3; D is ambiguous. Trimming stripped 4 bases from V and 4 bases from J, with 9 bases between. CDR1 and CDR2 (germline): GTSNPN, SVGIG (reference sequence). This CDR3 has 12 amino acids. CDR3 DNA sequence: TGTGCCTGGATTTCCCCGCCAGATACGCAGTATTTT. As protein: CAWISPPDTQYF. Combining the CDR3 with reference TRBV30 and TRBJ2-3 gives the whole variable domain SQTIHQWPATLVQPVGSPLSLECTVEGTSNPNLYWYRQAAGRGLQLLFYSVGIGQISSEVPQNLSASRPQDRQFILSSKKLLLSDSGFYLCAWISPPDTQYFGPGTRLTVL.

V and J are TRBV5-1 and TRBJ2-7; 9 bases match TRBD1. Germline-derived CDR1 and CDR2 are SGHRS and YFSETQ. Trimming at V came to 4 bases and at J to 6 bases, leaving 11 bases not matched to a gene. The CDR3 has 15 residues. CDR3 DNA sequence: TGCGCCAGCAGCCGTTCCGGGACAGGGTCTGTCGAGCAGTACTTC. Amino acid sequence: CASSRSGTGSVEQYF. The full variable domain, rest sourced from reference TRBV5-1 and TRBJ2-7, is KAGVTQTPRYLIKTRGQQVTLSCSPISGHRSVSWYQQTPGQGLQFLFEYFSETQRNKGNFPGRFSGRQFSNSRSEMNVSTLELGDSALYLCASSRSGTGSVEQYFGPGTRLTVT.

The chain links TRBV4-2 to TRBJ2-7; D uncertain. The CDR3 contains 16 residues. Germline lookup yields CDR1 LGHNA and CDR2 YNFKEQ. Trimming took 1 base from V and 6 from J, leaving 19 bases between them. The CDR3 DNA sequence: TGTGCCAGCAGCCAAGCAAGTCGTGTTGAGGCCCGCGAGCAGTACGTC. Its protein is CASSQASRVEAREQYV.

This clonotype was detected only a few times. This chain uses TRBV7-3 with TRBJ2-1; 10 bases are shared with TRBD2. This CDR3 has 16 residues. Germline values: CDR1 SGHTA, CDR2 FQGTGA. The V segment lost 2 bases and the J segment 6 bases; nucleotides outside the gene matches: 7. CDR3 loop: CASSLVRTSGSNEQFF. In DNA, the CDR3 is TGTGCCAGCAGCTTAGTTCGGACTAGCGGTTCCAATGAGCAGTTCTTC. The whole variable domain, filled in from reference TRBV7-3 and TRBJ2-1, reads GAGVSQTPSNKVTEKGKYVELRCDPISGHTALYWYRQSLGQGPEFLIYFQGTGAADDSGLPNDRFFAVRPEGSVSTLKIQRTERGDSAVYLCASSLVRTSGSNEQFFGPGTRLTVL.